A single sample is the source of the 3 T cell receptor beta chains below, sequenced in a study of cytomegalovirus exposure and HLA in healthy donors. PCR involved 60 Vbeta and 13 Jbeta primers. This table comes from immunoSEQ multiplex PCR, and its TCRdb copy is limited to in-frame clones, with some not included. The sample lists under 200,000 clones, 84% occurring once. The material sequenced was PBMCs. The receptors here all came from a man between 25 and 39 years old in good health and CMV-seronegative.

The gene calls are TRBV7-9 and TRBJ2-1; 8 nucleotides agree with TRBD2. The germline V gene encodes CDR1 SEHNR and CDR2 FQNEAQ (reference sequence). The CDR3 loop spans 14 amino acids. Unmatched junction bases numbered 4, after V lost 5 bases and J lost 4 bases. As DNA, the CDR3 is TGTGCCAGCAGCCCACTAGCGGTTTACAATGAGCAGTTCTTC. The encoded protein is CASSPLAVYNEQFF.

The chain couples TRBV18 to TRBJ2-1; D is perhaps TRBD1 (5 bases). V was clipped by 2 bases and J by 8 bases, with 16 bases between them. The CDR3 totals 15 residues. Germline lookup yields CDR1 KGHSH and CDR2 LQKENI. The CDR3 is CASSPSTAQVDEQFF. The CDR3 DNA sequence: TGTGCCAGCTCACCATCGACCGCACAGGTTGATGAGCAGTTCTTC.

In the case of this clone: Its ends do not fully match the called genes, so a read error is possible. The J gene is TRBJ2-1, the V gene TRBV5-1, with no clear D. CDR3 length: 14 amino acids. The germline V gene encodes CDR1 SGHRS and CDR2 YFSETQ. CDR3 residues: CASSLASFDNGQFF. The DNA for the CDR3 is TGCGCCAGCAGCTTGGCCTCATTCGACAATGGGCAGTTCTTC.